This TCR beta chain was observed in a study of T-cell reconstitution after alpha-beta-depleted transplantation in children. General study findings and limits: Reportedly, roughly two months post-transplant, alpha-beta T cells arose from several hundred expanded graft clones. After one year, T-cell counts and TCRbeta diversity mostly came from new T cells. For some patients, TCRbeta diversity was high at day 60 because of recipient T cells and thymic progenitors that survived.

Germline-derived CDR1 and CDR2 are SQVTM and ANQGSEA. V shed 3 bases and J shed 0 bases, with 8 bases lying between them. This CDR3 contains 13 residues. This clonotype has ten or more counts. The antigen is undetermined. It was with unique molecular identifiers that the TCRbeta library was prepared. Via MiXCR, TCRdb re-called the PCR reads, giving one row per CDR3 protein. The table shows hundreds of thousands of distinct CDR3 sequences, with about an eighth occurring only once. This sequence joins TRBV29-1 and TRBJ1-2; TRBD1 is a possible D gene (5 bases). The TCR sequence derives from a male patient aged 10 to 17 who had a stem cell transplant for acute myeloid leukemia, so the T cells may come from the graft donor. This specimen was PBMCs, mostly from graft donor cells, taken 360 days after TCRalphabeta/CD19-depleted stem cell transplant. In DNA form, the CDR3 reads TGCAGCGTTGACTCGGGGGCTAACTATGGCTACACCTTC. This translates into CSVDSGANYGYTF.